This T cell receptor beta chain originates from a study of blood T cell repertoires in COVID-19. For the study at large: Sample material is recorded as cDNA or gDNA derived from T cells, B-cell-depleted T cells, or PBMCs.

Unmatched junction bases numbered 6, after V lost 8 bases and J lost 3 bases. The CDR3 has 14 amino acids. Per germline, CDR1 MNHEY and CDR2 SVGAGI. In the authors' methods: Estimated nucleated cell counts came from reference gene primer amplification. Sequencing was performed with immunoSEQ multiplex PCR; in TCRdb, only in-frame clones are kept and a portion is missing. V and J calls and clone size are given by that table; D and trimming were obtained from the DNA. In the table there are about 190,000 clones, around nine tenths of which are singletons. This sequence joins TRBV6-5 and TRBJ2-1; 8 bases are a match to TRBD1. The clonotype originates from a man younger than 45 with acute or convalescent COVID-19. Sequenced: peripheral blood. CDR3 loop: CASAPGQVYNEQFF. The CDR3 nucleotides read TGTGCCAGCGCCCCGGGACAGGTCTACAATGAGCAGTTCTTC.